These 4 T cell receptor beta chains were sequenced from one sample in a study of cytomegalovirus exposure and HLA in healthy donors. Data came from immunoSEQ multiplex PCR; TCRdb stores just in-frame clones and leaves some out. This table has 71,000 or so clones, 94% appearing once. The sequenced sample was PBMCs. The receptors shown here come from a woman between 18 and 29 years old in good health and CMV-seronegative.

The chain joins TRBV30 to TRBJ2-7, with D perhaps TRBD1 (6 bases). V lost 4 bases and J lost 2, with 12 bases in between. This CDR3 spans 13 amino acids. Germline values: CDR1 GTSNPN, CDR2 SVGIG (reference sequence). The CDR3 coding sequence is TGTGCCTGGAACCGAGGACAGACCTACGAGCAGTACTTC. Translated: CAWNRGQTYEQYF. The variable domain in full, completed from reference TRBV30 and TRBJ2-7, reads SQTIHQWPATLVQPVGSPLSLECTVEGTSNPNLYWYRQAAGRGLQLLFYSVGIGQISSEVPQNLSASRPQDRQFILSSKKLLLSDSGFYLCAWNRGQTYEQYFGPGTRLTVT.

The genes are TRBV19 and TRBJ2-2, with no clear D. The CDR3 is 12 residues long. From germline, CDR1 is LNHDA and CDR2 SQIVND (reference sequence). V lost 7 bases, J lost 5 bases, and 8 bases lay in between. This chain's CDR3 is CASKWPTGELFF. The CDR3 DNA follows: TGTGCCAGTAAGTGGCCAACCGGGGAGCTGTTTTTT.

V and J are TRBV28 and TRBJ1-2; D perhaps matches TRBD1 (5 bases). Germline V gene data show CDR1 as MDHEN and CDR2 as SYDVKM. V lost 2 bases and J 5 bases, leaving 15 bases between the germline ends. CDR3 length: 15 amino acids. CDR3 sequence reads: CASSLLDRARYGYTF. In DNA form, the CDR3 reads TGTGCCAGCAGTTTACTTGACAGAGCTAGGTATGGCTACACCTTC.

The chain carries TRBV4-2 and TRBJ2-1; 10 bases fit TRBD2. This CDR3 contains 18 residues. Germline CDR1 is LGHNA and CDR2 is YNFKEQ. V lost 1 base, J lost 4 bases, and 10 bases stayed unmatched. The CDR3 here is CASSQASSGGLLYNEQFF. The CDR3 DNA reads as TGTGCCAGCAGCCAAGCCTCTAGCGGGGGCCTTTTATACAATGAGCAGTTCTTC.